This T cell receptor (beta chain) was sequenced during a study of identical twins. TCRdb reprocessed the 5' RACE reads via MiXCR and lists one record per CDR3 protein. In the table there are around 470,000 distinct CDR3 sequences, approximately 14% of which are singletons. V lost 8 bases and J lost 0, with 9 bases in between. The CDR3 consists of 13 residues. CDR1 and CDR2 from the germline V gene are KGHSH and LQKENI. In this sample, this clonotype turned up many times. In addition, the sample was reused for a study of yellow fever vaccine responses in identical twins.

The sample comprised CD4+ T cells sorted from blood. This TCR was sampled from a woman between 18 and 29 years old in good health. J is TRBJ2-3 and V is TRBV18; D is unclear. CDR3 amino acids: CASSPLSTDTQYF. CDR3 bases: TGTGCCAGCAGCCCGCTGAGCACAGATACGCAGTATTTT.